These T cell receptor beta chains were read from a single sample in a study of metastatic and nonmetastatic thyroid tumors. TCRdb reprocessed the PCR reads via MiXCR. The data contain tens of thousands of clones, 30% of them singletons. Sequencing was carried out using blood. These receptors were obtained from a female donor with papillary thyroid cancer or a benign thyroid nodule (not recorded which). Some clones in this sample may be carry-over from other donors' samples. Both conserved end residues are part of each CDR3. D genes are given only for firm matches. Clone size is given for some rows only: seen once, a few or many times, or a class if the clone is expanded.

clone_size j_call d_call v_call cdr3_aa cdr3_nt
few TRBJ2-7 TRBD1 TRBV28 CASSFLRDRAGVFTYEQYF TGTGCCAGCAGTTTTCTTCGGGACAGGGCTGGGGTGTTCACCTACGAGCAGTACTTC
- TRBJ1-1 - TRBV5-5 CASSFITNTEAFF TGTGCCAGCAGCTTTATAACCAACACTGAAGCTTTCTTT
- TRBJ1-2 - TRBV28 CASSSLGRNYGYTF TGTGCCAGCAGTTCCCTGGGCAGAAACTATGGCTACACCTTC
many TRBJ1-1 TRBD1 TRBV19 CASSPGQGNTEAFF TGTGCCAGTAGTCCCGGACAGGGGAACACTGAAGCTTTCTTT
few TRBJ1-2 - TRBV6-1 CASSETGRSSYGYTF TGTGCCAGCAGTGAAACAGGCAGGAGCTCCTATGGCTACACCTTC
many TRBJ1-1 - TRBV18 CASSTYRMRNTEAFF TGTGCCAGCTCAACCTACAGGATGAGGAACACTGAAGCTTTCTTT
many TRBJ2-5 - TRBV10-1 CASSPGQETQYF TGCGCCAGCAGTCCGGGACAAGAGACCCAGTACTTC
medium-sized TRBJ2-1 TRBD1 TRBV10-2 CASVSQGVNEQFF TGCGCCAGCGTGTCTCAGGGGGTCAATGAGCAGTTCTTC
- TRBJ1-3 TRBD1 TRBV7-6 CASSSRQGYGNTIYF TGTGCCAGCAGCTCCAGACAGGGCTATGGAAACACCATATATTTT
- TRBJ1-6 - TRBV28 CASAGLSRNSPLHF TGTGCCAGTGCTGGTTTAAGTCGGAATTCACCCCTCCACTTT
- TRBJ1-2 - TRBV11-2 CASSLVGGLGYGYTF TGTGCCAGCAGCTTAGTCGGAGGGTTGGGCTATGGCTACACCTTC
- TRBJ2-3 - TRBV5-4 CASGTYSTDTQYF TGTGCCAGCGGGACGTATAGCACAGATACGCAGTATTTT
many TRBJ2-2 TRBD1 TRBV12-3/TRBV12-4 CASSRGRNGELFF TGTGCCAGCAGCAGGGGGCGAAACGGGGAGCTGTTTTTT
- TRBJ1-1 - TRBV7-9 CASSLSPNTEAVF TGTGCCAGCAGCTTATCCCCGAACACTGAAGCTGTCTTT
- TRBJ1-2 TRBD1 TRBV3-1 CASSLQGGAGYGYTF TGTGCCAGCAGCCTCCAGGGGGGCGCAGGCTATGGCTACACCTTC
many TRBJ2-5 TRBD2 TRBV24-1 CATSDPSGEGRETQYF TGTGCCACCAGTGATCCTAGCGGGGAGGGGAGAGAGACCCAGTACTTC
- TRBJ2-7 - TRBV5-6 CASIPGGGAEQYF TGTGCCAGCATCCCTGGAGGAGGAGCCGAGCAGTACTTC
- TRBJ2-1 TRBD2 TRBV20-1 CSATRGGVGSYNEQFF TGCAGTGCAACCCGCGGGGGGGTGGGATCCTACAACGAGCAGTTCTTC
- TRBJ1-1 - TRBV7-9 CASSRHDGEAFF TGTGCCAGCAGCCGCCACGACGGTGAAGCTTTCTTT
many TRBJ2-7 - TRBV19 CASSIKTQPYEQYF TGTGCCAGTAGTATAAAAACGCAGCCCTACGAGCAGTACTTC
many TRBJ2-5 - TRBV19 CASSIGVGETQYF TGTGCCAGTAGTATAGGGGTGGGAGAGACCCAGTACTTC
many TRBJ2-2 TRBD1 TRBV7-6 CASSLGGTGNTGELFF TGTGCCAGCAGCTTAGGTGGGACAGGGAACACCGGGGAGCTGTTTTTT
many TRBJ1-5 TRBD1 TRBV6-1 CTSRNGQGAQPQHF TGTACCAGCAGGAACGGACAGGGGGCCCAGCCCCAGCATTTT